These 22 T cell receptor beta chains came from one sample sequenced in a study of early T cells in non-severe SARS-CoV-2 infection. TCRdb recomputed calls from the 5' RACE reads with MiXCR, one row per CDR3 protein. The sample lists tens of thousands of distinct CDR3 sequences, more than 4.5% seen once, with 11% in the top ten. Sequencing was done on a sample of whole blood. These receptor sequences come from an adult who was a healthcare worker with PCR-confirmed SARS-CoV-2 infection or an uninfected control (not recorded which).

This clonotype was observed many times. The rearrangement joins TRBV28 to TRBJ1-6, with D unresolved. The V end was cut by 6 bases, the J end by 9 bases, with 15 bases between. CDR3 length: 14 amino acids. Germline CDR1 MDHEN, CDR2 SYDVKM. The CDR3 sequence is CASSQVGNGSPLHF. The CDR3 DNA reads TGTGCCAGCAGCCAAGTCGGTAATGGTTCACCCCTCCACTTT.

The rearrangement joins TRBV28 to TRBJ1-1, with TRBD1 as a possible D gene (5 bases). CDR3 size: 15 residues. Trimming left V 6 bases short and J 1 base short, with 15 bases between. Germline-derived CDR1 and CDR2 are MDHEN and SYDVKM. The CDR3 spells CASSPTGRGNTEAFF. CDR3 coding DNA: TGTGCCAGCAGCCCGACGGGGCGCGGGAACACTGAAGCTTTCTTT.

This clonotype was recorded at least ten times. V is TRBV6-2 or TRBV6-3 and J is TRBJ2-1; TRBD2 agrees at 11 bases. The germline gives CDR1 MNHEY, CDR2 SVGEGT. V shed 3 bases and J 3 bases; nucleotides not matched to a gene: 1. This CDR3 is 15 amino acids long. CDR3: CASSYTSGSYNEQFF. CDR3 bases: TGTGCCAGCAGTTATACTAGCGGGAGCTACAATGAGCAGTTCTTC.

The rearrangement links TRBV3-1 to TRBJ2-7, with TRBD2 as a possible D gene (6 bases). CDR3 size: 18 residues. The V end lost 1 base, the J end lost 0 bases, and 19 bases lay between the germline ends. CDR1 is LGHDT, CDR2 YNNKEL, per germline (reference sequence). The CDR3 DNA follows: TGTGCCAGCAGCCAAGCCTCAGGTGGGGGGAGGACCTCCTACGAGCAGTACTTC. This translates into CASSQASGGGRTSYEQYF.

This clonotype was seen many times. This chain connects TRBV5-4 to TRBJ2-5; D remains ambiguous. Germline CDR1 is SGHNT and CDR2 is YYREEE (reference sequence). V gave up 0 bases and J gave up 2 bases, with 14 bases separating them. There are 16 residues in the CDR3. The CDR3: CASSLAGAEAQETQYF. CDR3 bases: TGTGCCAGCAGCTTGGCCGGAGCAGAGGCACAAGAGACCCAGTACTTC.

In its sample, this clonotype was seen many times. J is TRBJ2-3 and V is TRBV7-2; TRBD1 or TRBD2 may be the D gene (6 bases each). Germline values: CDR1 SGHTA, CDR2 FQGNSA. V was pared by 3 bases and J by 8 bases, with 18 bases between. CDR3 length equals 15 residues. DNA for the CDR3: TGTGCCAGCAGCTTCAACAGGGACTCGCTGGGTACGCAGTATTTT. As protein: CASSFNRDSLGTQYF.

Ten or more counts support this clonotype. The J gene is TRBJ2-3, the V gene TRBV11-2; no clear D gene. Per the germline V gene, CDR1 is SGHAT and CDR2 is FQNNGV. The CDR3 is 12 residues long. Trimming took 5 bases from V and 6 from J, leaving 9 bases between them. CDR3 in amino acids: CASSLNDDTQYF. DNA of the CDR3: TGTGCCAGCAGCCTGAATGATGATACGCAGTATTTT.

This clonotype appeared a few times. The rearrangement joins TRBV11-2 to TRBJ2-7, with TRBD2 matching over 7 bases. The V and J ends lost 7 bases and 4 bases, in that order; junction bases with no gene match: 7. The V gene's germline CDR1 is SGHAT and CDR2 FQNNGV. The CDR3 loop spans 13 amino acids. CDR3 bases: TGTGCCAGCACCCTAGCGGTGGGTTACGAGCAGTACTTC. Translated, it gives CASTLAVGYEQYF.

This clonotype has ten or more counts. The genes are TRBV7-2 and TRBJ2-1, with D tentatively TRBD2 (6 bases). Trimming left V 5 bases short and J 7 bases short, with 12 bases between. This CDR3 region has 13 residues. CDR1 and CDR2 from the germline V gene are SGHTA and FQGNSA. For the CDR3, the DNA is TGTGCCAGCAGCCGGGACTTTAGAAATGAGCAGTTCTTC. This encodes CASSRDFRNEQFF. Complete variable domain (other parts from reference TRBV7-2 and TRBJ2-1): GAGVSQSPSNKVTEKGKDVELRCDPISGHTALYWYRQSLGQGLEFLIYFQGNSAPDKSGLPSDRFSAERTGGSVSTLTIQRTQQEDSAVYLCASSRDFRNEQFFGPGTRLTVL.

This clonotype came up a few times. The V gene is TRBV12-5, the J gene TRBJ2-7, with 7 bases identical to TRBD1. V gave up 1 base and J gave up 2 bases; unmatched junction bases: 2. There are 14 residues in the CDR3. CDR1 is LGHNT and CDR2 is FRNRAP in the germline V gene. This CDR3 is CASGLGQGAYEQYF. DNA of the CDR3: TGTGCTAGTGGTTTGGGACAGGGAGCCTACGAGCAGTACTTC.

This clonotype was seen repeatedly, ten times or more. The chain links TRBV7-2 to TRBJ2-7, with 10 bases identical to TRBD2. From germline, CDR1 is SGHTA and CDR2 FQGNSA. The CDR3 has 14 residues. V shed 6 bases, J shed 6 bases, and the junction held 8 bases outside the gene matches. The DNA for the CDR3 is TGTGCCAGCAGTTCCACCCGGACTAGCGGCGAGCAGTACTTC. It codes for CASSSTRTSGEQYF.

This clonotype was seen repeatedly, ten times or more. The chain joins TRBV20-1 to TRBJ1-2; TRBD1 matches at 7 bases. J gave up 2 bases and V 2 bases, and 8 bases lay outside the gene matches. CDR3 length: 15 residues. Germline V gene lookup returns CDR1 DFQATT and CDR2 SNEGSKA (reference sequence). CDR3 bases: TGCAGTGCTAGACCCTCGGGACAGTGGAACTATGGCTACACCTTC. Amino acids: CSARPSGQWNYGYTF.

The sample holds many counts of this clonotype. The rearrangement joins TRBV7-9 to TRBJ1-5; D gene unclear. The germline CDR1 and CDR2 sequences are SEHNR and FQNEAQ (reference sequence). The CDR3 loop spans 18 amino acids. The ends were cut back, 3 bases at V and 1 base at J, with 19 bases in the middle. The CDR3 sequence: CASSLVRGNSRSNQPQHF. CDR3 nucleotides: TGTGCCAGCAGCTTGGTCCGTGGGAATTCGAGGAGCAATCAGCCCCAGCATTTT.

In this sample, this clonotype turned up many times. The rearrangement uses TRBV4-1 and TRBJ2-1; the D gene is possibly TRBD1 (6 bases). The germline gives CDR1 MGHRA, CDR2 YSYEKL. The CDR3 is made up of 12 amino acids. V lost 1 base and J lost 12, with 10 bases in between. CDR3 protein: CASSQAGTRQFF. The CDR3 DNA follows: TGCGCCAGCAGCCAAGCGGGGACAAGGCAGTTCTTC.

Ten or more counts support this clonotype. The chain has TRBV19 and TRBJ2-7; tentative D call: TRBD2 (6 bases). The CDR3 sequence is 14 residues long. V lost 4 bases to trimming and J lost 0 bases, with 10 bases between them. Germline CDR1 is LNHDA and CDR2 is SQIVND (reference sequence). As DNA, the CDR3 is TGTGCCAGTAGTAGGGGCGGGACCTCCTACGAGCAGTACTTC. This gives the protein CASSRGGTSYEQYF.

This clonotype was recorded a few times. The rearrangement links TRBV5-1 to TRBJ2-2, with 15 bases fitting TRBD2. Germline trimming cut 5 bases from V and 7 bases from J; bases unmatched to any gene: 9. The germline CDR1 and CDR2 sequences are SGHRS and YFSETQ. The CDR3 contains 17 residues. DNA of the CDR3: TGCGCCAGCAGACCCGGGACTAGCGGGGGGAGCAGCGGGGAGCTGTTTTTT. This translates into CASRPGTSGGSSGELFF.

The rearrangement joins TRBV10-1 to TRBJ2-3; TRBD2 matches at 7 bases. The CDR3 sequence is 15 residues long. The ends lost 3 bases at V and 0 bases at J; junction bases unmatched: 3. The V gene's germline CDR1 is WNHNN and CDR2 SYGVQD (reference sequence). For the CDR3, the DNA is TGCGCCAGCAGTGATTCGGGACTAAGCACAGATACGCAGTATTTT. As protein: CASSDSGLSTDTQYF.

There are a few counts of this clonotype. The chain has TRBV6-5 and TRBJ2-1; D is uncertain. CDR1 is MNHEY and CDR2 is SVGAGI in the germline V gene. CDR3 size: 15 residues. Trimming cost V 5 bases and J 5 bases, with 16 bases left between them. This CDR3 reads CASSSLTQPNNEQFF. The CDR3 DNA sequence: TGTGCCAGCAGTAGCCTCACGCAACCAAACAATGAGCAGTTCTTC.

The chain has TRBV6-6 and TRBJ1-5; D not resolved. Deletions cut 5 bases from V and 8 bases from J, with 19 bases between. CDR1 and CDR2 (germline): MNHNY, SVGAGI (reference sequence). The length of the CDR3 is 15 residues. Here the CDR3 reads CASSNWGWSVEPQHF. CDR3 in DNA: TGTGCCAGCAGTAATTGGGGATGGAGTGTGGAGCCCCAGCATTTT.

In its sample, this clonotype was seen many times. The V and J genes are TRBV2 and TRBJ2-7; 7 positions match TRBD2. The CDR3 is made up of 12 amino acids. Trimming removed 6 bases from V and 4 bases from J; junction bases left unmatched: 3. Germline CDR1 and CDR2: SNHLY and FYNNEI. The CDR3 DNA follows: TGTGCCAGCAGGACTAGCAGGTACGAGCAGTACTTC. It is translated as CASRTSRYEQYF.

This clonotype was detected a few times. CDR3 nucleotides: TGCAGTGCCAGCCGGGCGAACACTGAAGCTTTCTTT. Protein sequence: CSASRANTEAFF. The chain combines TRBV20-1 with TRBJ1-1, with D uncertain. The germline CDR1 and CDR2 sequences are DFQATT and SNEGSKA (reference sequence). Between the trimmed V and J ends, which lost 6 bases and 1 base, there was a span of 9 bases. The CDR3 has 12 amino acids.

The table lists this clonotype with many counts. CDR3 nucleotide sequence: TGCAGTGTACAAGGGCGGACTAATGAAAAACTGTTTTTT. It specifies CSVQGRTNEKLFF. V usage is TRBV20-1 and J usage is TRBJ1-4; D gene ambiguous. The CDR3 has 13 amino acids. From germline, CDR1 is DFQATT and CDR2 SNEGSKA (reference sequence). V shed 7 bases and J shed 2 bases, with 11 bases lying between them.